This entry concerns a single T cell receptor beta chain. Donors in Cohort 3 who had recovered were those with two negative PCRs, healthcare professional clearance, or resolution of their symptoms. Trimming left V 6 bases short and J 9 bases short, with 21 bases between. The germline V gene has CDR1 MNHEY and CDR2 SVGAGI. The CDR3 covers 15 residues. The data derive from a study of blood T cell repertoires in COVID-19. Overall study: COVID-19 samples, acute and convalescent, were from the United States, Italy and Spain.

Sequenced by immunoSEQ multiplex PCR; TCRdb stores in-frame clones only, minus some. The sample includes more than 150,000 clones, roughly 82% of them seen just once. Material: PBMCs or T cells enriched from blood (not recorded which). The sequence derives from a middle-aged man who had recovered from COVID-19. The J gene is TRBJ2-1, the V gene TRBV6-5, with D tentatively TRBD1 (5 bases). The CDR3 spells CASSSQVGRVAEQFF. Here the CDR3 DNA reads TGTGCCAGCAGCTCTCAAGTCGGCAGGGTAGCTGAGCAGTTCTTC.